This T cell receptor beta chain was obtained from a study of T cell responses to AZD1222 COVID-19 vaccine. Study observations and caveats: White British donors predominated, females outnumbered males, and clonal diversity was possibly underestimated.

Measured with immunoSEQ multiplex PCR; TCRdb has only the in-frame clones, and not every one. The repertoire consists of under 150,000 clones, with about 90% occurring once and the leading ten covering 1.6%. In the case of this clone: The antigen remains unidentified.

The CDR3 consists of 14 residues. Germline-derived CDR1 and CDR2 are MNHEY and SVGAGI. V lost 6 bases and J lost 1, with 9 bases in between. This receptor was taken from an adult who received the AZD1222 COVID-19 vaccine. This material consisted of peripheral blood, taken 28 days after the second AZD1222 dose. The chain has TRBV6-5 and TRBJ2-2; D gene unclear. The CDR3 DNA follows: TGTGCCAGCAGCCCCCCGCGGAACACCGGGGAGCTGTTTTTT. Translated: CASSPPRNTGELFF.